This T cell receptor (beta chain) emerged from a study of post-analysis software for immune sequencing data. Study overall: In terms of disease course, relapsing-remitting, secondary progressive and progressive-relapsing multiple sclerosis were included.

Unique molecular identifiers tagged the TCR beta cDNA libraries. Out of roughly 0.95 to 10 million T cells, a few hundred thousand cDNA molecules were generated. Using its own MiXCR run on the PCR reads, TCRdb lists one record per CDR3 protein. Of around 700,000 distinct CDR3 sequences in the sample, 59% were seen once. Study-wide results and caveats: The normalized Chao1 diversity of multiple sclerosis patients was significantly lower than that of controls. Several TRBV segments were more frequent in patients than controls; TRBV5-6, TRBV5-1 and TRBV20-1 belonged to this group.

Comments on this clonotype: No antigen is known for it.

J was trimmed by 0 bases and V by 1 base; bases with no gene match: 12. The CDR3 contains 19 residues. The source is a girl aged 2-15 years with multiple sclerosis. The chain has TRBV12-3 or TRBV12-4 and TRBJ2-1, with TRBD1 identical over 7 bases. The sequenced sample was blood. The CDR3 region is CASSLVIRQGRSSYNEQFF. CDR3 coding DNA: TGTGCCAGCAGTTTAGTGATTCGACAGGGAAGAAGCTCCTACAATGAGCAGTTCTTC.